The text below deals with one T cell receptor beta chain. At the DNA level, this CDR3 is encoded by other sequences in the same sample as well. These data are taken from a study of shared clonotypes between healthy human individuals. On the study more broadly: Each donor's CD4 naive and CD4 memory cells filled three plates apiece, CD8 naive two, and CD8 memory one.

Trimming cost V 3 bases and J 0 bases, with 9 bases left between them. Germline CDR1 MNHEY, CDR2 SMNVEV (reference sequence). This CDR3 is 14 amino acids long. Only CD45RO-negative cells positively selected for CCR7 counted as naive CD8 cells, so terminally differentiated effector memory CD45RA+ cells were excluded. Profiling relied on immunoSEQ multiplex PCR, and the TCRdb table lists in-frame clones only, not all of them. The table includes roughly 2.1 million clones, just over 90% detected once. V and J are TRBV27 and TRBJ2-7, with unresolved D. Sample: naive CD8+ T cells from PBMCs. This sequence originates from a man between 18 and 35 years old in good health. Some clones in this sample may be carry-over from other donors' samples. The CDR3 is CASSFGRSSYEQYF. CDR3 coding DNA: TGTGCCAGCAGTTTTGGCCGGAGCTCCTACGAGCAGTACTTC.